This TCR beta chain was observed in a study of blood T cell repertoires in COVID-19. The protocol was immunoSEQ multiplex PCR, while the TCRdb copy is restricted to in-frame clones and leaves out a portion. Of 100,000 or so clones in the sample, around 84% were seen once. Specimen: peripheral blood. This sequence was found in an elderly woman with acute or convalescent COVID-19.

CDR3 sequence reads: CASSIRQGALQPQHF. CDR3 DNA: TGTGCCAGTAGTATCCGACAGGGGGCCCTTCAGCCCCAGCATTTT. The gene calls are TRBV19 and TRBJ1-5; 10 nucleotides match TRBD1. The CDR3 runs 15 residues. V dropped 3 bases and J dropped 6; count of bases not matched to a gene: 5. Germline CDR1 is LNHDA and CDR2 is SQIVND (reference sequence). Drawing the rest from reference TRBV19 and TRBJ1-5, the complete variable domain is DGGITQSPKYLFRKEGQNVTLSCEQNLNHDAMYWYRQDPGQGLRLIYYSQIVNDFQKGDIAEGYSVSREKKESFPLTVTSAQKNPTAFYLCASSIRQGALQPQHFGDGTRLSIL.